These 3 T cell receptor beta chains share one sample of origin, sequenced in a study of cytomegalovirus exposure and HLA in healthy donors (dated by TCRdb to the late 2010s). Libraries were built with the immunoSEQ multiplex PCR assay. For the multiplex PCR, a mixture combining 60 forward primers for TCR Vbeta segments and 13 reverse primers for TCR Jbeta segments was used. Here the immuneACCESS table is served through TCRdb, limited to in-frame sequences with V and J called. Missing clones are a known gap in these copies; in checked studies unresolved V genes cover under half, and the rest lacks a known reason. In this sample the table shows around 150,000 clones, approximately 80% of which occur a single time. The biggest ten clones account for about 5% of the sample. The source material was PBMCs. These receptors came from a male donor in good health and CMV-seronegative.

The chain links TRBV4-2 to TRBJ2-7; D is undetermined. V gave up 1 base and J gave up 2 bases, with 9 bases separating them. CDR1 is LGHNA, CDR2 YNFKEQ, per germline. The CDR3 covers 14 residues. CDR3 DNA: TGTGCCAGCAGCCAAGGGCGGCAGACCTACGAGCAGTACTTC. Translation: CASSQGRQTYEQYF.

Here the CDR3 reads CASSPQEDRVSYGYTF. CDR3 nucleotides: TGTGCCAGCTCACCACAGGAGGACAGGGTTAGCTATGGCTACACCTTC. The chain couples TRBV18 to TRBJ1-2, with TRBD1 matching 8 bases. The J segment lost 4 bases and the V segment lost 1 base, leaving 8 bases of the junction unmatched. The CDR3 length is 16 residues. CDR1 and CDR2 from the germline V gene are KGHSH and LQKENI.

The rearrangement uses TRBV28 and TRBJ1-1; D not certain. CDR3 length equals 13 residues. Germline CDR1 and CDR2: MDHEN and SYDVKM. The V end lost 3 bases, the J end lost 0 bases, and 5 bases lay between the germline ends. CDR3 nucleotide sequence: TGTGCCAGCAGTTTGGCAGTGAACACTGAAGCTTTCTTT. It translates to CASSLAVNTEAFF.